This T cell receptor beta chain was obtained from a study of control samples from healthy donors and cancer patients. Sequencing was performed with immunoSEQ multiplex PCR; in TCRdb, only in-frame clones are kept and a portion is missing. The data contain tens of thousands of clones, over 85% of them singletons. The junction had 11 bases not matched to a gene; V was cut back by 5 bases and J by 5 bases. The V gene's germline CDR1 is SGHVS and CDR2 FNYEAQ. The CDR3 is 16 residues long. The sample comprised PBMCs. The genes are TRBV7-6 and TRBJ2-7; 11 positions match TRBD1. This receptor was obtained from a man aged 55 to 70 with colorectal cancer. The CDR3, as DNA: TGTGCCAGCAGCCCCCGACAAGGGACAGGGGGAAACGAGCAGTACTTC. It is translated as CASSPRQGTGGNEQYF.